This T cell receptor (beta chain) emerged from a study of blood T cell repertoires in COVID-19. As for the study in general: Collection of acute and convalescent COVID-19 samples took place in the United States, Italy and Spain. Sources were T cells, B-cell-depleted T cells, or PBMCs; the material itself was cDNA or gDNA.

Per the original data handling: Nucleated cell number was recorded as an estimate derived from reference gene primer amplification. TCRdb's copy holds only in-frame clones and misses some; the assay was immunoSEQ multiplex PCR. V and J calls and clone size are those listed in that table; D and trimming were worked out from the DNA. The sample lists 120,000 or so clones, over 85% occurring once. The ends were cut back, 3 bases at V and 9 bases at J, with 15 bases in the middle. Germline V lookup: CDR1 LNHDA, CDR2 SQIVND (reference sequence). The CDR3 covers 14 residues. This clone appeared a single time.

The sequence was collected from a man aged 50 to 59 with active COVID-19. The chain joins TRBV19 to TRBJ2-1; D gene uncertain. What was sequenced was peripheral blood. The CDR3 DNA reads TGTGCCAGTAGTATTCGGAGTGTTTCGTCTGAGCAGTTCTTC. It encodes CASSIRSVSSEQFF.